Described below is a single TCR beta chain sequence and its context. Its antigen is not yet known. No much larger clonotype is one base removed from it; base qualities were not supplied. The collaborating institutions used their own protocols to collect whole blood in K2EDTA tubes. For TCRbeta analysis, collaborators shipped samples in one of three forms: frozen whole blood, isolated PBMCs, or DNA extracted from either of those sample types. The sample originates from a study of blood T cell repertoires in COVID-19 (dated by TCRdb to between 2020 and 2021). Broadly, across the study: Samples from collaborators originated in the United States, Italy and Spain and spanned both the acute and convalescent phases of COVID-19. Sample metadata almost always included a de-identified subject ID, COVID-19 status, age in years and sex. The prospective study material was composed of cDNA or gDNA derived from T cells, B-cell-depleted T cells, or PBMCs. The repertoires were released in a freely available public database meant as a resource for research on the immune response to SARS-CoV-2. Samples came from the ongoing ImmuneRACE study (first 160 participants) plus 1,254 subjects from 6 global collaborators. The dataset comprised deeply sampled blood TCRbeta repertoires from subjects exposed to, actively infected with, or recovered from COVID-19. Where available, HLA class I and class II types were taken from metadata supplied by the sample provider and were not determined by assay-based typing. Broader findings and caveats from the paper: Clinical and demographic metadata were provided uncurated, with the amount varying by source and participant.

TCRbeta CDR3 regions were amplified from genomic DNA by means of the immunoSEQ Assay, a bias-controlled multiplex PCR. As for the original processing: The number of nucleated cells in each sample was estimated by amplification of reference gene primers within the assay. To quantify the absolute abundance of each unique TCRbeta CDR3 rearrangement, sequence reads were collapsed and filtered. For each sample, productive Simpson clonality was calculated as the square root of Simpson's diversity index across productive rearrangements. TCRdb limited this immuneACCESS table to in-frame rearrangements with V and J called. A share of clones is missing; checked studies link under half to unresolved V genes, and the rest is unexplained. D and trimming come from the DNA, and the V and J calls and clone size come from that table. Recorded for this sample are around 33,000 clones; nearly 80% of them occurred a single time. Around 40% of the sample is taken by the ten largest.

In the germline V gene, CDR1 corresponds to MRHNA and CDR2 to SNTAGT. The junction shows trimming of 8 bases on V and 9 bases on J, plus 14 bases between the germline ends. Including the terminal cysteine and phenylalanine, the CDR3 comprises 12 residues. Of all the DNA, just the CDR3 is kept, 36 bases in frame from base 1. Specimen: peripheral blood. Recombination connected TRBV6-4 to TRBJ2-1; the D gene is unclear. The sequence was obtained from a man older than 75 with acute or convalescent COVID-19. The bases are TGTGCCAGCTCTTGGCGGTTCGGTGAGCAGTTCTTC. Translated, this gives CASSWRFGEQFF.